The present T cell receptor (beta chain) was sequenced within a study of cytomegalovirus exposure and HLA in healthy donors. General study findings and limits: Among donors in an Asian-associated ancestry cluster, a later analysis reportedly found fewer N-insertions than the approximately 670-donor mean. Being indistinguishable, some V segments were excluded, TRBV6-2 and TRBV6-3 among them. A missense variant in DCLRE1C was later tied to TCR beta V- and J-gene trimming. A classifier reportedly called cytomegalovirus status with high sensitivity and specificity.

This PCR relied on a set of 60 Vbeta primers and 13 Jbeta primers. The repertoire was sequenced with immunoSEQ multiplex PCR; TCRdb's copy has only in-frame clones and lacks some. This repertoire shows around 160,000 clones, 80% found once; its top ten account for 1.9%. Per the germline V gene, CDR1 is SQVTM and CDR2 is ANQGSEA. V trimming: 2 bases; J trimming: 10 bases; junction bases outside the gene matches: 10. The CDR3 extends over 13 amino acids. This clone was seen a handful of times. The target antigen is unknown. The TCR originated in a human donor in good health. The chain uses TRBV29-1 and TRBJ1-1; TRBD1 matches at 7 bases. Sequenced material: PBMCs. The CDR3 coding sequence is TGCAGCGTTGAATTGGCAGGGGGTAATGTAGCTTTCTTT. This translates into CSVELAGGNVAFF.